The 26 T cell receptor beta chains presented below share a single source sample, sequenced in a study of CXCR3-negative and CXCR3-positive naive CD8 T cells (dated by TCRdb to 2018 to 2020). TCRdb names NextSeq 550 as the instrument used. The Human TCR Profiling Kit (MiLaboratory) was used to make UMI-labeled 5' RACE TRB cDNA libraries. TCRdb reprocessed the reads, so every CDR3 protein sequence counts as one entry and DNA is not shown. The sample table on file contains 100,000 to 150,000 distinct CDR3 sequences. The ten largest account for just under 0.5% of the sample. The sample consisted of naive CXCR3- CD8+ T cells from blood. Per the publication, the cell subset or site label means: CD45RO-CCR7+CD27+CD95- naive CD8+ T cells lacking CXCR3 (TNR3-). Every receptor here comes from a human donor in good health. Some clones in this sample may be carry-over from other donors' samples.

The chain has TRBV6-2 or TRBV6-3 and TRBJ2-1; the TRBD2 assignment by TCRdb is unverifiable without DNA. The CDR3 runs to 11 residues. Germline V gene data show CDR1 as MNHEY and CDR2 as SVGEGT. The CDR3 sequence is CASGRNNEQFF.

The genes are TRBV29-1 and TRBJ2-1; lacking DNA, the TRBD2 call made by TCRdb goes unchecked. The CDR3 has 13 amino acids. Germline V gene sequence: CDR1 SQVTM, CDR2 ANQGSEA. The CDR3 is CSVDGRAGNEQFF.

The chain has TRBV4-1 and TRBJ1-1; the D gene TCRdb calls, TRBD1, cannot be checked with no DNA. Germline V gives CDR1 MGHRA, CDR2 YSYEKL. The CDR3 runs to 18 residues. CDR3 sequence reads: CASSRIEGAVVVNTEAFF.

The CDR3 loop is CASSLNPAETQYF. This chain joins TRBV7-3 and TRBJ2-5; TCRdb names TRBD1, which stays unverified in the absence of DNA. The CDR3 is made up of 13 amino acids. The germline V gene has CDR1 SGHTA and CDR2 FQGTGA.

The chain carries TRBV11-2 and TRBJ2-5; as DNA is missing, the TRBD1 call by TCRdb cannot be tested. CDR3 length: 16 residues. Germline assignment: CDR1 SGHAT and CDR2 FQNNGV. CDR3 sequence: CASSLVGGGVGETQYF.

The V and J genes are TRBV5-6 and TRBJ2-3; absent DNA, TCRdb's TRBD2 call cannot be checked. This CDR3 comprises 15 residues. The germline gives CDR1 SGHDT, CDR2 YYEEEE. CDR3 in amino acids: CAGAATPTSPDTQYF.

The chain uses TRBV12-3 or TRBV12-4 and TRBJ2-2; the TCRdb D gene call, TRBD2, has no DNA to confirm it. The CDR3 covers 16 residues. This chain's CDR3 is CASSRLAGVNTGELFF.

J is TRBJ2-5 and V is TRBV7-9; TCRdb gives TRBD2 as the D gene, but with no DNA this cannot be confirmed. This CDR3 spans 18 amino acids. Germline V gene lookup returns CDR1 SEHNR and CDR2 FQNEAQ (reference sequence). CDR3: CASSTPLPPEEESETQYF.

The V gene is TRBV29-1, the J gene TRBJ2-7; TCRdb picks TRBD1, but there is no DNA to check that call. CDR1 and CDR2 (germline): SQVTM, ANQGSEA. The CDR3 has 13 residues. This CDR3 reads CSVERGERTVQYF.

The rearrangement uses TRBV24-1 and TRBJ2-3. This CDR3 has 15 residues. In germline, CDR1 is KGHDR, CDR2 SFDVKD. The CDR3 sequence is CATSDRVKSTDTQYF.

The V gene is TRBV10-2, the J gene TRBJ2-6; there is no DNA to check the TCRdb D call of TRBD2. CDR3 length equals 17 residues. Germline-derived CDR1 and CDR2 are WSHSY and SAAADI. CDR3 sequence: CARSSLRHFSGANVLTF.

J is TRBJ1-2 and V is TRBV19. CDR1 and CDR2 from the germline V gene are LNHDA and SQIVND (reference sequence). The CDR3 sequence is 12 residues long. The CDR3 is CATDRGNYGYTF.

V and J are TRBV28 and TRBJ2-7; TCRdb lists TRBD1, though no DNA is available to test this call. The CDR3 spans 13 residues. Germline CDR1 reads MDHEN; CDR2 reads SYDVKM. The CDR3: CASRGTGAHEQYF.

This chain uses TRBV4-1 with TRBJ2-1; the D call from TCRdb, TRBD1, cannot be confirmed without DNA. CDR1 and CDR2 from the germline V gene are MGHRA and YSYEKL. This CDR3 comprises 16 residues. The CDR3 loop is CASSSRVGDFLNEQFF.

The CDR3 loop is CASSPPGLAPEQFF. This rearrangement joins TRBV7-9 to TRBJ2-1; the TCRdb D gene call, TRBD2, has no DNA to confirm it. This CDR3 spans 14 amino acids. CDR1 and CDR2 (germline): SEHNR, FQNEAQ (reference sequence).

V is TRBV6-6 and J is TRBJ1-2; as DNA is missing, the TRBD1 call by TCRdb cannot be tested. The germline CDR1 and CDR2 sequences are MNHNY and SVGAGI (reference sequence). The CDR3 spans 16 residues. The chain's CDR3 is CASSSTGRATDYGYTF.

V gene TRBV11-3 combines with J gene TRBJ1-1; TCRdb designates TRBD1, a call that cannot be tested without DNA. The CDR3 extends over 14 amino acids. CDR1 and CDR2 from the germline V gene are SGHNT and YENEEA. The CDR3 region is CASSLRGLTLEAFF. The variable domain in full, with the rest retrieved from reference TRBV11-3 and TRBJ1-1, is EAGVVQSPRYKIIEKKQPVAFWCNPISGHNTLYWYLQNLGQGPELLIRYENEEAVDDSQLPKDRFSAERLKGVDSTLKIQPAELGDSAVYLCASSLRGLTLEAFFGQGTRLTVV.

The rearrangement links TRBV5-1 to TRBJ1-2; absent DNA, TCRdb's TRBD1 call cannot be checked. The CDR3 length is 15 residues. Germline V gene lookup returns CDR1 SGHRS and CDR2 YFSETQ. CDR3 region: CASSHLPGQAYGYTF.

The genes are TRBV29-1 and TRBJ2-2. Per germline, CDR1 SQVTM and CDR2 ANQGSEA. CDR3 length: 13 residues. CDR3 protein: CSVGPAGTGELFF.

The CDR3 sequence: CASIAGGRYNEQFF. This chain joins TRBV12-3 or TRBV12-4 and TRBJ2-1; the TCRdb call, TRBD2, lacks DNA for checking. CDR3 length: 14 residues.

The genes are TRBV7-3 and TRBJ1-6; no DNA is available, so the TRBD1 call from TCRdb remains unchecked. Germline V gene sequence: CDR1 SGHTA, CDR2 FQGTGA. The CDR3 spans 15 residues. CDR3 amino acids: CASSPTGTYNSPLHF.

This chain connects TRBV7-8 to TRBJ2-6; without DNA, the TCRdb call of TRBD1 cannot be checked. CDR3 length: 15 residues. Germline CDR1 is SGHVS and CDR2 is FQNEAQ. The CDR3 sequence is CASGLSWAGANVLTF. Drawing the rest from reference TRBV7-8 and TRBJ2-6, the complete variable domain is GAGVSQSPRYKVAKRGQDVALRCDPISGHVSLFWYQQALGQGPEFLTYFQNEAQLDKSGLPSDRFFAERPEGSVSTLKIQRTQQEDSAVYLCASGLSWAGANVLTFGAGSRLTVL.

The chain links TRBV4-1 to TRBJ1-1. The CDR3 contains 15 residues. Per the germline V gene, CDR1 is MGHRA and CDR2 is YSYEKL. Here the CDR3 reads CASSQESGLVTEAFF.

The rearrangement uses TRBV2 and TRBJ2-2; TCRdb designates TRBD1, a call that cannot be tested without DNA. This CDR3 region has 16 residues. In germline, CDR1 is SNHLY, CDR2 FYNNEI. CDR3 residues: CASSDETGPYTGELFF.

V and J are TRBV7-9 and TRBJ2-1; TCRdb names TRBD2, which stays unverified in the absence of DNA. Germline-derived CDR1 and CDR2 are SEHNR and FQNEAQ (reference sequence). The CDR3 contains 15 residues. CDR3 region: CASSLTLAGSWEQFF.

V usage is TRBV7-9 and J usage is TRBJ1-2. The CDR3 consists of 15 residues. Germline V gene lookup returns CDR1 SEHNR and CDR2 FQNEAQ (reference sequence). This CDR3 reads CASSLGLGAHYGYTF.